This TCR beta chain was sequenced for a study of T cell responses to AZD1222 COVID-19 vaccine (dated by TCRdb to the early 2020s). For the study in its entirety: AZD1222 recipients with second doses at about 4 weeks or about 12 weeks were pooled, because spike-specific TCR depth and breadth did not differ between schedules. TCR sequencing covered roughly 230 trial participants: 207 given two doses of AZD1222 and approximately 26 given two doses of MenACWY control vaccine. Trial participants were enrolled into age subgroups of 18-55, 56-69 and 70-plus years, which contained roughly 150, 30 and 60 TCR-sequenced participants, respectively.

Overall study outcomes, separate from this receptor: Reportedly, almost half of the unique spike-specific TCRs recognized epitopes lying outside the regions that are mutated in the B.1.351 and B.1.1.7 variants. Vaccine-associated CD4 TCRs spanned the whole spike protein, with dominant responses in regions 160-218 and 743-854. The 56-69-year group was small, and its depth increase did not reach significance, likely because of low power. After two AZD1222 doses, spike-specific TCR breadth and depth were significantly higher than at day 0 and than in MenACWY recipients. Because no samples from the day 14 peak response were available, repertoires could be characterized only after the peak T cell response. Conclusions about previously exposed vaccinees are limited, since just 5 to 7 AZD1222 recipients were seropositive for SARS-CoV-2 at baseline. Most participants were white British and females outnumbered males, and the authors suggested that clonal diversity may have been underestimated.

V trim: 1 base; J trim: 1 base; unmatched bases: 0. CDR1 and CDR2 were assigned from the germline V gene (reference sequence) as GTSNPN and SVGIG. The CDR3, cysteine through phenylalanine, is 15 amino acids long. Only CDR3 DNA is held: 45 bases, read in frame from base 1. In the case of this clone: Its antigen has not been determined. Per-base qualities were not stored, and no clone one base away is much larger.

Reading the label with the study, this specimen's time point is: baseline before first vaccination. Vaccinee samples were obtained from the UK trials COV001 and COV002, which included a single-blind randomized controlled phase 2/3 trial of AZD1222 (ChAdOx1 nCoV-19) in healthy adults. For TCRbeta chain sequencing, PBMC samples from trial participants were taken at day 0 and at day 28 after the second dose. The CDR3 regions of human TCRbeta chains were analyzed by immunosequencing. The paper's processing steps were these. Repertoire TCRs were checked for matches against a reference library of SARS-CoV-2-specific TCRs that had been generated using the MIRA antigen-specificity platform. Breadth meant the fraction of unique TCRs that were SARS-CoV-2-associated, whereas depth meant the fraction of total T cells that were SARS-CoV-2-associated. Using the MIRA data, each spike-specific TCR was assigned both to the spike region to which the TCR was reactive and to a CD4 or CD8 class. Log10-transformed breadth and depth values were compared by one-way ANOVA with Sidak's multiple comparisons tests. Imported from immuneACCESS, the table was reduced by TCRdb to in-frame sequences with V and J called. These copies leave out some clones; in studies compared against another copy, an unresolved V gene accounts for under half, and the cause of the remainder is not known. That table gives V, J and clone size, and the DNA gave D and trimming. The sample records about 130,000 clones, approximately 80% of which are singletons. The ten largest clonotypes hold 4.1% of the sample.

This receptor was obtained from an adult in good health. The chain was built from TRBV30 and TRBJ2-3; 12 middle bases align to TRBD2. Sequences were derived from peripheral blood, sampled on day 0 of AZD1222 vaccination. The CDR3 region reads CAWSGLAGGTDTQYF. The base sequence is TGTGCCTGGAGTGGACTAGCGGGGGGCACAGATACGCAGTATTTT.